The present T cell receptor (beta chain) was sequenced within a study of early T cells in non-severe SARS-CoV-2 infection. Between the trimmed V and J ends, which lost 5 bases and 8 bases, there was a span of 7 bases. From germline, CDR1 is SEHNR and CDR2 FQNEAQ (reference sequence). The length of the CDR3 is 12 residues. Many counts were recorded for this clonotype. TCRdb used MiXCR to reprocess the 5' RACE reads, holding one entry per CDR3 protein. This sample yields some 77,000 distinct CDR3 sequences, of which roughly 9.4% are seen a single time; 4.5% to 5% belongs to the top ten. Sequenced material: whole blood. This rearrangement joins TRBV7-9 to TRBJ1-6; D unclear. This clonotype was obtained from an adult who was a healthcare worker with PCR-confirmed SARS-CoV-2 infection or an uninfected control (not recorded which). The CDR3 region has the DNA TGTGCCAGCAGCCCTAGGGATTCACCCCTCCACTTT. Its translation is CASSPRDSPLHF.